The T cell receptor (beta chain) under discussion was sequenced for a study of blood T cell repertoires in COVID-19. For the study at large: Donors in the United States, Italy and Spain gave samples during acute or convalescent COVID-19. T cells, B-cell-depleted T cells, or PBMCs supplied cDNA or gDNA.

Per the original methods: It was from reference gene primer amplification that nucleated cell counts were estimated. This table comes from immunoSEQ multiplex PCR, and its TCRdb copy is limited to in-frame clones, with some not included. For V, J and clone size, that table is used; D and trimming come from the DNA. The sample includes hundreds of thousands of clones, about 85% of them seen just once. The TCR comes from a woman younger than 35 with acute or convalescent COVID-19. Sequencing was performed on peripheral blood.

CDR3 coding DNA: TGTGCCACCAGTGAGAGGGACAGGGAGGTCCACGAGCAGTACTTC. Translated: CATSERDREVHEQYF. The chain recombines TRBV24-1 with TRBJ2-7, with 9 bases fitting TRBD1. There are 15 residues in the CDR3. J lost 5 bases, V lost 4 bases, and 8 bases had no gene match. Germline V gene sequence: CDR1 KGHDR, CDR2 SFDVKD.